The rows below give T cell receptor beta chains drawn from one sample of a study of blood T cell repertoires in COVID-19. Only in-frame clones appear in the TCRdb table, and some are missing; sequencing was by immunoSEQ multiplex PCR. The data show 97,000 or so clones, with approximately 84% seen just once and 8.5% to 12% held by the top ten. Sequenced input: peripheral blood. Receptors originate from a man between 65 and 85 years old with acute or convalescent COVID-19. Both conserved end residues are part of each CDR3. The D gene is left open where the match is weak. Some rows mark clone size as missing; the rest say once, few, many or name a class of expanded clone.

d_gene,abundance,len,j_gene,v_gene,CDR3aa,CDR3nt
.,.,14,TRBJ1-1,TRBV7-3,CASSLKGGYTEAFF,TGTGCCAGCAGCTTAAAAGGAGGGTACACTGAAGCTTTCTTT
TRBD2,.,16,TRBJ2-1,TRBV7-2,CASSLWTSGGAYEQFF,TGTGCCAGCAGCCTCTGGACTAGCGGGGGGGCCTATGAGCAGTTCTTC
.,.,13,TRBJ2-3,TRBV6-6,CASRRGPADTQYF,TGTGCCAGCCGGCGGGGGCCGGCAGATACGCAGTATTTT
.,.,11,TRBJ1-2,TRBV29-1,CTAGTSYGYTF,TGCACCGCGGGGACAAGCTATGGCTACACCTTC
.,.,14,TRBJ1-6,TRBV7-6,CASSPTGLNSPLHF,TGTGCCAGCAGCCCTACAGGGTTGAATTCACCCCTCCACTTT
TRBD2,.,13,TRBJ2-5,TRBV30,CAWSIREGETQYF,TGTGCCTGGAGTATCAGGGAGGGAGAGACCCAGTACTTC
.,.,14,TRBJ2-3,TRBV24-1,CATSDFSHLGTQYF,TGTGCCACCAGTGATTTTAGCCACTTGGGTACGCAGTATTTT
TRBD1,.,11,TRBJ1-4,TRBV28,CASSRTGGLFF,TGTGCCAGCAGCCGGACAGGGGGTCTGTTTTTT
.,.,14,TRBJ1-3,TRBV5-1,CASKLDFDGNTIYF,TGCGCCAGCAAATTGGACTTTGATGGAAACACCATATATTTT
TRBD2,.,16,TRBJ2-1,TRBV7-2,CASSLQTGLAGNEQFF,TGTGCCAGCAGCTTACAGACAGGTCTAGCGGGTAATGAGCAGTTCTTC
.,.,15,TRBJ1-1,TRBV28,CASSFYTGRNTEAFF,TGTGCCAGCAGTTTTTACACAGGGAGGAACACTGAAGCTTTCTTT
.,.,13,TRBJ1-1,TRBV6-5,CASSHRDSVWAFF,TGTGCCAGCAGTCACCGAGACAGTGTGTGGGCTTTCTTT
.,.,14,TRBJ2-5,TRBV7-2,CASSPPGEQETQYF,TGTGCCAGCAGCCCACCAGGGGAACAAGAGACCCAGTACTTC
TRBD2,.,15,TRBJ2-1,TRBV18,CASSPGTSGSSEQFF,TGTGCCAGCTCACCGGGGACTAGCGGGAGCAGTGAGCAGTTCTTC
.,.,12,TRBJ2-3,TRBV24-1,CATGDSTDTQYF,TGTGCCACCGGGGACTCCACAGATACGCAGTATTTT
TRBD1,.,16,TRBJ1-2,TRBV7-8,CASSSFQGGLSYGYTF,TGTGCCAGCAGCTCCTTCCAGGGGGGTTTGAGCTATGGCTACACCTTC
TRBD1,.,15,TRBJ2-2,TRBV27,CASRSTGANTGELFF,TGTGCCAGCAGATCGACAGGGGCCAACACCGGGGAGCTGTTTTTT
.,few,13,TRBJ1-2,TRBV9,CASSVDSNYGYTF,TGTGCCAGCAGCGTTGACAGTAACTATGGCTACACCTTC